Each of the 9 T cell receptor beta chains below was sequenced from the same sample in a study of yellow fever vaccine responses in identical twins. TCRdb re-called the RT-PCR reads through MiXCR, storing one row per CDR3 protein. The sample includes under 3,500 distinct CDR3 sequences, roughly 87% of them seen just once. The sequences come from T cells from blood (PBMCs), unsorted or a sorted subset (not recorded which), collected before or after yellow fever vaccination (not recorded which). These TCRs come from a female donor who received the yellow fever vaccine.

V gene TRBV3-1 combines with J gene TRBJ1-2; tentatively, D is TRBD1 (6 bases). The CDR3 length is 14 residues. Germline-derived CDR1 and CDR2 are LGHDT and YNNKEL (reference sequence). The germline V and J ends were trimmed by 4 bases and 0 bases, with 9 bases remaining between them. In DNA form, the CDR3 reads TGTGCCAGCAGCCGACAGGCGCCTAACTATGGCTACACCTTC. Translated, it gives CASSRQAPNYGYTF.

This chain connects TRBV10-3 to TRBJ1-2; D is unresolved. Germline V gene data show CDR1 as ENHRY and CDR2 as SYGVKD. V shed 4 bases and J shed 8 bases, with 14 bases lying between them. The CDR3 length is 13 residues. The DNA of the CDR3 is TGTGCCATCAGTGGTTACCCTTTGGGGGGCTACACCTTC. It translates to CAISGYPLGGYTF.

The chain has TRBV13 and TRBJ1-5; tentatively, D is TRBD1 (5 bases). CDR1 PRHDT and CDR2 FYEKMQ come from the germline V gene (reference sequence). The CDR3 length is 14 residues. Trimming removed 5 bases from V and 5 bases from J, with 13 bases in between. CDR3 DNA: TGTGCCAGCAGCGGCCAGGGAAGTCATCAGCCCCAGCATTTT. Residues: CASSGQGSHQPQHF.

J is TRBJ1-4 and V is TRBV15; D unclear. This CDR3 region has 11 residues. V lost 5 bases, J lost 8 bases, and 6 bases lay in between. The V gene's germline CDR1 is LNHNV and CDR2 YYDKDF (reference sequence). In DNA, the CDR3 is TGTGCCACCAGCGGGCGAGAAAAACTGTTTTTT. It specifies CATSGREKLFF.

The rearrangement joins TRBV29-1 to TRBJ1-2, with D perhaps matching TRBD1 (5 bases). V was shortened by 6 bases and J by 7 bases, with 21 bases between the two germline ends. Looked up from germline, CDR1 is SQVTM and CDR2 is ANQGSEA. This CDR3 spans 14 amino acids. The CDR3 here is CSVQNTGSPGGYTF. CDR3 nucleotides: TGCAGCGTACAAAACACAGGTTCGCCCGGTGGCTACACCTTC.

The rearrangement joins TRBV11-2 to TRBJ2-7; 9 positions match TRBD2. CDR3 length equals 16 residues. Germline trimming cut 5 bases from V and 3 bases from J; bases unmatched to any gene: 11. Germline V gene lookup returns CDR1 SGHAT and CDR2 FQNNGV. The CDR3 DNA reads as TGTGCCAGCAGCAGAACCGGGACTAGCAGCCTCTACGAGCAGTACGTC. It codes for CASSRTGTSSLYEQYV.

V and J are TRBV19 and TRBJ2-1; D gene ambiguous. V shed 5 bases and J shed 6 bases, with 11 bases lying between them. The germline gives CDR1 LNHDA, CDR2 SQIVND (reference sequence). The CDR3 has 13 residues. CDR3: CASSFLAINEQFF. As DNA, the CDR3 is TGTGCCAGTAGTTTTCTGGCTATCAATGAGCAGTTCTTC.

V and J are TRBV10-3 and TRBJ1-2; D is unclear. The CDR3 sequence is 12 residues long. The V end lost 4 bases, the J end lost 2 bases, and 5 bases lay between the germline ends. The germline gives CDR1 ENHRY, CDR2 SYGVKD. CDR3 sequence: CAISGGNYGYTF. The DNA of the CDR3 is TGTGCCATCAGTGGAGGAAACTATGGCTACACCTTC.

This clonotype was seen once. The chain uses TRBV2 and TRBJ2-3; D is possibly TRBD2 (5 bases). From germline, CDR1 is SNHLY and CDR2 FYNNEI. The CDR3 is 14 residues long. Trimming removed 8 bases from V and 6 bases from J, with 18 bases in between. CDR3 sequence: CASSKVFRGDTQYF. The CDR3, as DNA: TGTGCCAGCTCAAAGGTTTTCCGAGGGGATACGCAGTATTTT.